The TCR beta chain described here comes from a study of Graves' ophthalmopathy and Graves' hyperthyroidism. Whole-study findings and limits: Blood contained most expanded thyroid clonotypes exceeding 0.001 frequency.

From RNA, the CDR3 regions of TCR beta chains were amplified and sequenced. The library came from an HTBI-primed first-round RT-PCR and a second-round multiplex PCR. A single record per CDR3 protein comes from TCRdb applying MiXCR to the multiplex PCR reads. The table has approximately 160,000 distinct CDR3 sequences, roughly two fifths seen once. As for this clonotype: Its antigen is unidentified.

Every ophthalmopathy donor presented moderate-to-severe activity, CAS ≥3, NOSPECS ≥4 and duration under 3 months. Exclusion criteria comprised other autoimmune diseases, uncontrolled infections, pregnancy or lactation in patients. Germline assignment: CDR1 MNHNS and CDR2 SASEGT. CDR3 size: 17 residues. The trim removed 5 bases at V and 1 base at J, leaving 10 bases unmatched. This TCR came from a woman aged 40 to 49 with Graves' ophthalmopathy. The rearrangement links TRBV6-1 to TRBJ1-2, with TRBD1 identical over 10 bases. Input material: peripheral blood. DNA of the CDR3: TGTGCCAGCAGTCGCAGACAGGGGGCTCGCAATAACTATGGCTACACCTTC. Amino acid sequence: CASSRRQGARNNYGYTF.